A selection of T cell receptor beta chains follows, all from one sample in a study of blood T cell repertoires in COVID-19. Measured with immunoSEQ multiplex PCR; TCRdb has only the in-frame clones, and not every one. The repertoire holds around 200,000 clones, with under 80% as singletons. Sequencing used peripheral blood. These receptors were obtained from a woman aged 45-60 years with acute or convalescent COVID-19. Both conserved end residues are part of each CDR3. Fields, in order: CDR3 protein, CDR3 DNA, J gene, D gene, V gene, clone size. A D gene is named only where the DNA matches it firmly. Not every row has a clone size; where given, it reads once, few, many or a size class.

CASVRSGTPTEAFF TGTGCCAGTGTACGTTCCGGGACACCGACTGAAGCTTTCTTT TRBJ1-1 . TRBV25-1 once
CSNRNQGGSPSRYEQYF TGCTCCAACAGGAATCAGGGGGGTTCCCCCTCTCGCTACGAGCAGTACTTC TRBJ2-7 . TRBV10-2 .
CASSPGTSGIALLNEQFF TGTGCCAGCAGTCCCGGGACTAGCGGAATAGCTCTGTTGAATGAGCAGTTCTTC TRBJ2-1 TRBD2 TRBV2 .
CASSSTRDRNEKLFF TGCGCCAGCAGTTCGACCAGGGACAGAAATGAAAAACTGTTTTTT TRBJ1-4 TRBD1 TRBV5-1 .
CASTLDRGRYEQYF TGTGCCAGCACCCTGGACAGGGGGCGGTACGAGCAGTACTTC TRBJ2-7 TRBD1 TRBV5-5 .
CASSRRTGRNTEAFF TGTGCCAGCAGCCGCCGGACAGGGAGGAACACTGAAGCTTTCTTT TRBJ1-1 TRBD1 TRBV5-4 .
CASSPLASKNSYEQYF TGTGCCAGCAGCCCCTTAGCGAGTAAAAACTCCTACGAGCAGTACTTC TRBJ2-7 . TRBV7-8 .
CASSSLRQGFNQPQHF TGTGCCAGCAGTTCCCTTCGACAGGGCTTTAATCAGCCCCAGCATTTT TRBJ1-5 TRBD1 TRBV28 few
CASSRAGVGYEQYF TGTGCCAGCAGCAGGGCGGGGGTTGGCTACGAGCAGTACTTC TRBJ2-7 . TRBV21-1 few
CASLWPGGPTGELFF TGTGCCAGCCTGTGGCCGGGGGGGCCCACCGGGGAGCTGTTTTTT TRBJ2-2 TRBD2 TRBV18 .
CASSAKGPRRGEAFF TGTGCCAGCAGCGCGAAAGGCCCCCGGAGAGGTGAAGCTTTCTTT TRBJ1-1 . TRBV5-6 .
CASSAGLSSYEQYF TGTGCCAGCAGCGCGGGTCTAAGCTCCTACGAGCAGTACTTC TRBJ2-7 . TRBV2 .
CASSPLTDYGYTF TGTGCCAGCAGCCCTCTGACAGACTATGGCTACACCTTC TRBJ1-2 . TRBV9 .
CASSYGLVGGAQYF TGTGCCAGCAGCTACGGACTAGTCGGAGGGGCCCAGTACTTC TRBJ2-5 TRBD2 TRBV7-9 .
CASSPWPHPIYEQYF TGTGCCAGCAGCCCCTGGCCCCATCCGATTTACGAGCAGTACTTC TRBJ2-7 . TRBV14 .
CASRPSGGSYEQYF TGTGCCAGCAGACCCAGCGGGGGTTCCTACGAGCAGTACTTC TRBJ2-7 TRBD2 TRBV3-1/TRBV3-2 .
CATSRFGVYGYTF TGTGCCACCAGCAGGTTCGGGGTGTATGGCTACACCTTC TRBJ1-2 . TRBV15 once
CASSTDSSYNSPLHF TGCGCCAGCAGCACAGACAGCTCCTATAATTCACCCCTCCACTTT TRBJ1-6 . TRBV5-1 .
CASSPQGAPNEQYF TGTGCCAGCTCACCACAGGGGGCGCCGAACGAGCAGTACTTC TRBJ2-7 TRBD1 TRBV18 .
CASSRTGEQFF TGTGCCAGCAGCCGTACGGGTGAGCAGTTCTTC TRBJ2-1 . TRBV3-1/TRBV3-2 .
CASSIGRPSKEGNTIYF TGTGCCAGTAGTATAGGGAGACCGAGTAAAGAAGGAAACACCATATATTTT TRBJ1-3 . TRBV19 .
CASSGTGVYNEQFF TGTGCCAGCAGCGGGACAGGGGTCTACAATGAGCAGTTCTTC TRBJ2-1 TRBD1 TRBV6-5 .
CASSENYDTLHF TGTGCCAGCAGTGAAAACTATGATACCCTCCACTTT TRBJ1-6 . TRBV25-1 few
CAWKGKGAFGNQPQHF TGTGCCTGGAAGGGGAAGGGGGCGTTCGGCAATCAGCCCCAGCATTTT TRBJ1-5 TRBD1 TRBV30 once
CASERSGANVLTF TGTGCCAGCGAGCGATCTGGGGCCAACGTCCTGACTTTC TRBJ2-6 . TRBV2 .
CASSTLGRDLANTGELFF TGTGCCAGTAGTACCCTTGGCAGGGATCTTGCTAACACCGGGGAGCTGTTTTTT TRBJ2-2 . TRBV19 .
CASSPGLQSLGELFF TGTGCCAGCAGCCCGGGACTCCAATCCCTCGGGGAGCTGTTTTTT TRBJ2-2 . TRBV11-2 .
CASLCGVHNMNTEAFF TGTGCCAGCCTCTGCGGGGTTCACAACATGAACACTGAAGCTTTCTTT TRBJ1-1 . TRBV21-1 few
CASSLGVAGHTEAFF TGTGCCAGCAGCTTAGGGGTTGCGGGGCACACTGAAGCTTTCTTT TRBJ1-1 . TRBV11-2 .
CASMDGGPNEKLFF TGTGCCAGTATGGATGGGGGCCCTAATGAAAAACTGTTTTTT TRBJ1-4 . TRBV19 once
CASNLAGVSFEQFF TGTGCCAGCAATCTAGCGGGAGTAAGTTTTGAGCAGTTCTTC TRBJ2-1 TRBD2 TRBV9 .